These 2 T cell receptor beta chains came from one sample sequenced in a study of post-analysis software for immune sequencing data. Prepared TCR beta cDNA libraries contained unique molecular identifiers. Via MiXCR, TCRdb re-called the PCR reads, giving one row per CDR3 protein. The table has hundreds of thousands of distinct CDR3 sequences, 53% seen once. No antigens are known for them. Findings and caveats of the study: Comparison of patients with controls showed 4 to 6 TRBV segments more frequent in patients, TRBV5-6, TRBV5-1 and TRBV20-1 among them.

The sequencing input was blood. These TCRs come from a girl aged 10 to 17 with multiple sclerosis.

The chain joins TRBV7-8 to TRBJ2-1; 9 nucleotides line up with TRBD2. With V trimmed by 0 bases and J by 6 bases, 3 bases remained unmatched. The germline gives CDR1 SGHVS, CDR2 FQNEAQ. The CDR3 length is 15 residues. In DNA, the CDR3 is TGTGCCAGCAGCTTAGCTGCGGGAGGGTCCAATGAGCAGTTCTTC. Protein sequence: CASSLAAGGSNEQFF.

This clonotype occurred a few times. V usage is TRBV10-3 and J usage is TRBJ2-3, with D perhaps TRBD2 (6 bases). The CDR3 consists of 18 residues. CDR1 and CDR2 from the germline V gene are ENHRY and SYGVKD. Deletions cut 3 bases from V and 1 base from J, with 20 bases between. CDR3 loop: CAISEDVGGLTGTDTQYF. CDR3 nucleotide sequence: TGTGCCATCAGTGAAGACGTGGGAGGCCTCACGGGCACAGATACGCAGTATTTT.